This T cell receptor beta chain was captured by sequencing in a study of T cell changes during pregnancy in multiple sclerosis. The protocol was immunoSEQ multiplex PCR, while the TCRdb copy is restricted to in-frame clones and leaves out a portion. The data hold under 50,000 clones, with about 90% observed a single time. This CDR3 is built from 15 residues. Germline CDR1 reads KGHSH; CDR2 reads LQKENI. Trimming cost V 5 bases and J 6 bases; bases outside gene matches: 8. The chain uses TRBV18 and TRBJ2-7; 12 bases are a match to TRBD1. Sequencing was performed on CD4+ T cells from peripheral blood mononuclear cells, taken in the second trimester of pregnancy. This receptor was identified in a female donor in good health, enrolled as a control in a pregnancy study. The CDR3 region is CASSSPGQGAFEQYF. Here the CDR3 DNA reads TGTGCCAGCTCATCCCCGGGACAGGGGGCGTTCGAGCAGTACTTC.